Described below is a single T cell receptor beta chain sequence and its context. Antigen unknown. At one end the junction does not follow the germline gene, possibly because of a read error. The same CDR3 can be traced to other DNA sequences in this sample. The data were obtained in a study of cytomegalovirus exposure and HLA in healthy donors. General study points: As a later analysis showed, several of the most significant clusters appeared to be linked to common viral pathogens. HLA restriction was apparent for most CMV-associated TCR beta chains in a later analysis. In vitro data verified a few CMV-associated chains as specific for CMV antigens.

The study ran its PCR with 60 Vbeta and 13 Jbeta primers. Authors' data handling: A later analysis counted 65 million to 80 million unique TCR beta chains, around 11 million shared. Method: immunoSEQ multiplex PCR; TCRdb's copy keeps in-frame clones and lacks some. That table gives V, J and clone size, and the DNA gave D and trimming. The table has around 72,000 clones, approximately 70% seen once; the top ten hold roughly 22%. The germline CDR1 and CDR2 sequences are ENHRY and SYGVKD. The CDR3 spans 11 residues. The TCR comes from a middle-aged man in good health and CMV-seropositive. The V gene is TRBV10-3, the J gene TRBJ1-2; D is perhaps TRBD1 (5 bases). Sample: PBMCs. CDR3 protein: CAISDGGGYTF. CDR3 sequence (DNA): TGCGCCATCAGTGACGGGGGTGGCTACACCTTC.